This T cell receptor beta chain is from a study of blood T cell repertoires in COVID-19 (TCRdb year 2020). Regarding the study in general: The collaborator samples originated in the United States, Italy and Spain and spanned the acute and convalescent phases of COVID-19. Samples were obtained from the ongoing ImmuneRACE study (first 160 participants) and from 1,000 to 1,500 subjects provided by 6 global collaborators. Where available, HLA class I and class II types were obtained from metadata supplied by the sample provider rather than from assay-based typing. Deeply sampled blood TCRbeta repertoires from subjects exposed to, actively infected with, or recovered from COVID-19 were included in the dataset. The prospective study material was composed of cDNA or gDNA derived from T cells, B-cell-depleted T cells, or PBMCs. A de-identified subject ID, COVID-19 status, age in years and sex were almost always included in the sample metadata. The repertoires were released in a freely available public database meant as a resource for research on the immune response to SARS-CoV-2. The full study reports these points: How much clinical and demographic metadata was included differed by source and by participant, and the metadata was provided uncurated.

TCRbeta CDR3 regions were amplified from genomic DNA by means of the immunoSEQ Assay, a bias-controlled multiplex PCR. The paper's processing steps were these. Within the assay, amplification of reference gene primers was used to estimate how many nucleated cells each sample contained. To quantify the absolute abundance of each unique TCRbeta CDR3 rearrangement, sequence reads were collapsed and filtered. For each sample, productive Simpson clonality was calculated as the square root of Simpson's diversity index over productive rearrangements. Entries here come from immuneACCESS through TCRdb and include only in-frame sequences with V and J called. Some clones fail to appear in such tables; in the studies checked, an unresolved V gene covers under half of the shortfall, and the cause of the remainder is unknown. V, J and clone size are those of that table, while D and trimming were read from the DNA. The sample has about 50,000 clones on record, 70% to 90% of them singletons. In total, the top ten clones hold 2.2% of the sample.

The V end loses 5 bases and the J end loses 5 bases, and a stretch of 12 bases separates them. As encoded in the germline V gene, CDR1 is MNHEY while CDR2 is SVGAGI. The CDR3 measures 13 amino acids from cysteine to phenylalanine. The only DNA kept is the CDR3, 39 bases in frame from the first base. The collaborating institutions used their own protocols to collect whole blood in K2EDTA tubes. For TCRbeta analysis, collaborator samples were shipped as frozen whole blood, as isolated PBMCs, or as DNA extracted from either sample type. As for this clone: The clone's antigen remains unknown. No quality values exist for individual bases; no much larger clone is one base distant.

The sample comprised peripheral blood. The clonotype was recovered from a human donor in a cohort sampled during active COVID-19. In this chain, TRBV6-5 is recombined with TRBJ1-1, with an unclear D gene assignment. The CDR3 amino acid sequence is: CASSPFSRTEAFF. Here is the DNA: TGTGCCAGCAGTCCCTTTAGTAGAACTGAAGCTTTCTTT.